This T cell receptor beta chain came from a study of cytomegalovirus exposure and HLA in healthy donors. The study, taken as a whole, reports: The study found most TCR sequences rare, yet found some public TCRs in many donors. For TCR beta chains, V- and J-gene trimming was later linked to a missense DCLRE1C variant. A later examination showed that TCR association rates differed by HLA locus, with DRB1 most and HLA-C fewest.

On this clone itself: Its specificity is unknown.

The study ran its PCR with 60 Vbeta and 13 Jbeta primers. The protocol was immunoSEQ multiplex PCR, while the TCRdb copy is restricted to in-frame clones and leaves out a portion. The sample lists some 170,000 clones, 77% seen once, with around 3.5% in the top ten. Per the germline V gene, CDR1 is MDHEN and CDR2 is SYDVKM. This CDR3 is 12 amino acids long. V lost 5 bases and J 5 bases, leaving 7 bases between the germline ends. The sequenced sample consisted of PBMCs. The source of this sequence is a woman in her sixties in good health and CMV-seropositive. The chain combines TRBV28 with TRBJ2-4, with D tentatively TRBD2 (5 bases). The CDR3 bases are TGTGCCAGCAGTCTCGGGGAAAACATTCAGTACTTC. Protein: CASSLGENIQYF.